This T cell receptor beta chain was identified in a study of OX40 agonist ivuxolimab in advanced cancers. Profiled with immunoSEQ multiplex PCR; TCRdb holds only in-frame clones, not every one. The sample consists of around 65,000 clones, about 91% of them appearing once. The CDR3 loop spans 16 amino acids. The V and J ends lost 4 bases and 3 bases, in that order; junction bases with no gene match: 7. The germline CDR1 and CDR2 sequences are SGHAT and FQNNGV. The rearrangement uses TRBV11-2 and TRBJ2-2, with 8 bases that match TRBD1. The sequences come from CD4+ or CD8+ T cells sorted from blood, collected in a trial of the OX40 agonist ivuxolimab. The receptor was derived from an adult with an advanced solid tumor such as melanoma, head and neck, liver or kidney cancer. The DNA for the CDR3 is TGTGCCAGCAGCTCCCAGACAGGGGTGGACACCGGGGAGCTGTTTTTT. Translating it yields CASSSQTGVDTGELFF. The whole variable domain, filled in from reference TRBV11-2 and TRBJ2-2, reads EAGVAQSPRYKIIEKRQSVAFWCNPISGHATLYWYQQILGQGPKLLIQFQNNGVVDDSQLPKDRFSAERLKGVDSTLKIQPAKLEDSAVYLCASSSQTGVDTGELFFGEGSRLTVL.